The text below deals with one T cell receptor beta chain. The data stem from a study of blood T cell repertoires in COVID-19. Study-level information: The United States, Italy and Spain supplied acute and convalescent COVID-19 samples.

Authors' methods: Estimation of nucleated cell counts was performed using reference gene primer amplification. Repertoires were generated with immunoSEQ multiplex PCR, while TCRdb's copy carries only in-frame clones and drops some. Clone size and the V and J calls come from that table; the DNA yielded D and trimming. The table lists roughly 260,000 clones, more than 90% of them singletons. J gave up 4 bases and V 0 bases, and 4 bases lay outside the gene matches. The germline gives CDR1 SGDLS, CDR2 YYNGEE. This CDR3 spans 15 amino acids. The chain links TRBV9 to TRBJ2-3; the match to TRBD2 covers 8 bases. This TCR came from a young adult with COVID-19, enrolled during active disease. Input material: peripheral blood. The CDR3 region is CASSVEAGASDTQYF. CDR3 nucleotides: TGTGCCAGCAGCGTAGAAGCGGGAGCGTCAGATACGCAGTATTTT.